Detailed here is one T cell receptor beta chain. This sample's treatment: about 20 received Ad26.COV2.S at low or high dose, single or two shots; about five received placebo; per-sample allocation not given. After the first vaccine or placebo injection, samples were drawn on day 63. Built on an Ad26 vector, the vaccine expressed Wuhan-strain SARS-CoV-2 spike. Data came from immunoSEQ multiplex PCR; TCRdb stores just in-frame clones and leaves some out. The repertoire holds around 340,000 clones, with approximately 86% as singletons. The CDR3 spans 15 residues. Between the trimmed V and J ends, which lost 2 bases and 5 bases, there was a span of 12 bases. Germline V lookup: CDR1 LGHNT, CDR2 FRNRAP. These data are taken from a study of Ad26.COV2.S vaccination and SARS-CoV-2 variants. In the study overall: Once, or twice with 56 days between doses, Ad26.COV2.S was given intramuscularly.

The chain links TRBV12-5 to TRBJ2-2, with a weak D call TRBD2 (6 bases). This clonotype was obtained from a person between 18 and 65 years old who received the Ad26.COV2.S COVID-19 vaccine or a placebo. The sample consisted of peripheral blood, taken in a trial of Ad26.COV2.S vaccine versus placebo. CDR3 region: CASGLSGPSTGELFF. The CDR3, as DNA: TGTGCTAGTGGTTTGAGCGGGCCGAGTACCGGGGAGCTGTTTTTT.